Following are 15 T cell receptor beta chains from one sample sequenced in a study of OX40 agonist ivuxolimab in advanced cancers. Generated by immunoSEQ multiplex PCR, the TCRdb table keeps only in-frame clones and is missing some. The table shows fewer than 100,000 clones, with about 89% occurring only once. Sequenced here: CD4+ or CD8+ T cells sorted from blood, sampled in a trial of the OX40 agonist ivuxolimab. All receptors derive from an adult with an advanced solid tumor such as melanoma, head and neck, liver or kidney cancer.

This clone was recorded a few times. The V call is TRBV30, the J call TRBJ1-1, with D unclear. V lost 8 bases to trimming and J lost 1 base, with 11 bases between them. The CDR3 loop spans 12 amino acids. From germline, CDR1 is GTSNPN and CDR2 SVGIG (reference sequence). CDR3 bases: TGTGCCCACCGGGTCGCGAACACTGAAGCTTTCTTT. Translating it yields CAHRVANTEAFF.

This clone was seen once. The V and J genes are TRBV11-2 and TRBJ2-3; perhaps TRBD2 as D (5 bases). V shed 7 bases and J shed 0 bases, with 8 bases lying between them. The germline CDR1 and CDR2 sequences are SGHAT and FQNNGV. CDR3 length equals 13 residues. CDR3 DNA: TGTGCCAGCATCCCGGGGAGCACAGATACGCAGTATTTT. Translated, it gives CASIPGSTDTQYF.

The chain employs TRBV7-6 and TRBJ2-7; 7 positions match TRBD2. Germline CDR1 and CDR2: SGHVS and FNYEAQ. The ends lost 6 bases at V and 5 bases at J; junction bases unmatched: 7. The CDR3 length is 13 residues. CDR3 in amino acids: CASRPGLVDEQYF. CDR3 nucleotides: TGTGCCAGCAGACCCGGACTAGTGGACGAGCAGTACTTC.

V and J are TRBV5-1 and TRBJ2-5; TRBD1 matches 9 bases. Trimming removed 4 bases from V and 5 bases from J; junction bases left unmatched: 12. CDR3 length equals 16 residues. CDR1 is SGHRS, CDR2 YFSETQ, per germline. CDR3 loop: CASSNERDRVDETQYF. DNA for the CDR3: TGCGCCAGCAGCAACGAAAGGGACAGGGTAGACGAGACCCAGTACTTC.

The V and J genes are TRBV4-1 and TRBJ2-5; D remains ambiguous. The V end lost 4 bases, the J end lost 3 bases, and 9 bases lay between the germline ends. The germline gives CDR1 MGHRA, CDR2 YSYEKL. This CDR3 is 13 amino acids long. The CDR3 DNA is TGCGCCAGCAGCCCACCCCGAGAAGAGACCCAGTACTTC. Translated: CASSPPREETQYF.

The chain carries TRBV11-1 and TRBJ2-7; 10 bases fit TRBD1. From germline, CDR1 is SGHAT and CDR2 FQDESV (reference sequence). Unmatched junction bases numbered 0, after V lost 1 base and J lost 3 bases. The CDR3 has 14 amino acids. CDR3 in amino acids: CASSLGTGGYEQYF. In nucleotides, the CDR3 is TGTGCCAGCAGCTTAGGGACAGGGGGCTACGAGCAGTACTTC.

The rearrangement uses TRBV9 and TRBJ2-3; D gene uncertain. V was trimmed by 3 bases and J by 6 bases, leaving 11 bases between them. Germline CDR1 SGDLS, CDR2 YYNGEE. The CDR3 spans 13 residues. In nucleotides, the CDR3 is TGTGCCAGCAGCGATCGGTACCCGGATACGCAGTATTTT. Protein product: CASSDRYPDTQYF.

The chain couples TRBV18 to TRBJ2-2, with 7 bases fitting TRBD2. J lost 5 bases, V lost 3 bases, and 6 bases had no gene match. This CDR3 has 15 residues. Germline V gene sequence: CDR1 KGHSH, CDR2 LQKENI. This chain's CDR3 is CASSPRDGGTGELFF. DNA of the CDR3: TGTGCCAGCTCACCCCGGGACGGGGGGACCGGGGAGCTGTTTTTT. The variable domain in full, completed from reference TRBV18 and TRBJ2-2, reads NAGVMQNPRHLVRRRGQEARLRCSPMKGHSHVYWYRQLPEEGLKFMVYLQKENIIDESGMPKERFSAEFPKEGPSILRIQQVVRGDSAAYFCASSPRDGGTGELFFGEGSRLTVL.

CDR3 in amino acids: CASSLTVNQPQHF. The CDR3 bases are TGTGCCAGCAGCCTGACAGTAAATCAGCCCCAGCATTTT. V is TRBV4-2 and J is TRBJ1-5, with D maybe TRBD1 (5 bases). CDR1 is LGHNA, CDR2 YNFKEQ, per germline. The CDR3 runs to 13 residues. V lost 4 bases and J 4 bases, leaving 8 bases between the germline ends.

The chain couples TRBV2 to TRBJ1-5, with 10 bases aligning to TRBD1. CDR1 is SNHLY, CDR2 FYNNEI, per germline. CDR3 length: 15 residues. Unmatched junction bases numbered 3, after V lost 1 base and J lost 6 bases. CDR3 DNA sequence: TGTGCCAGCAGTGAAGGACAGGGGGCCGCTCAGCCCCAGCATTTT. Its protein is CASSEGQGAAQPQHF.

CDR3 DNA: TGTGCCAGCAGACAGGGGGCGGATACGCAGTATTTT. It translates to CASRQGADTQYF. This chain links TRBV27 with TRBJ2-3; the match to TRBD1 covers 9 bases. Per the germline V gene, CDR1 is MNHEY and CDR2 is SMNVEV (reference sequence). The V segment lost 6 bases and the J segment 6 bases; nucleotides outside the gene matches: 1. The CDR3 sequence is 12 residues long.

V and J are TRBV6-1 and TRBJ1-5; D is perhaps TRBD1 (6 bases). The V gene lost 2 bases and the J gene lost 3 bases, with 11 bases spanning the gap. The germline CDR1 and CDR2 sequences are MNHNS and SASEGT. The CDR3 runs to 15 residues. CDR3 coding DNA: TGTGCCAGCAGTGAATACAGGGTTGCCAATCAGCCCCAGCATTTT. This sequence encodes CASSEYRVANQPQHF.

The rearrangement links TRBV27 to TRBJ2-5, with D perhaps matching TRBD2 (5 bases). Germline V CDR1 and CDR2: MNHEY, SMNVEV (reference sequence). Between the trimmed V and J ends, which lost 1 base and 5 bases, there was a span of 14 bases. This CDR3 has 15 amino acids. DNA of the CDR3: TGTGCCAGCAGTTTATTTGGGCTAGCTGGCGAGACCCAGTACTTC. It yields the protein CASSLFGLAGETQYF.

V gene TRBV15 combines with J gene TRBJ2-1, with D unresolved. The CDR3 length is 16 residues. Deletions cut 1 base from V and 2 bases from J, with 12 bases between. Germline V lookup: CDR1 LNHNV, CDR2 YYDKDF (reference sequence). The CDR3 bases are TGTGCCACCAGCAGAGGACTGTCGGGCCCCTACAATGAGCAGTTCTTC. This codes for CATSRGLSGPYNEQFF. Complete variable domain (other parts from reference TRBV15 and TRBJ2-1): DAMVIQNPRYQVTQFGKPVTLSCSQTLNHNVMYWYQQKSSQAPKLLFHYYDKDFNNEADTPDNFQSRRPNTSFCFLDIRSPGLGDTAMYLCATSRGLSGPYNEQFFGPGTRLTVL.

The chain carries TRBV2 and TRBJ1-5; 12 bases agree with TRBD1. The V gene end was trimmed by 5 bases and the J gene end by 4 bases; junction bases not matched to a gene: 9. Germline CDR1 and CDR2: SNHLY and FYNNEI. CDR3 size: 17 residues. The CDR3 sequence: CASSPGQGANWNQPQHF. DNA of the CDR3: TGTGCCAGCAGTCCGGGACAGGGGGCTAATTGGAATCAGCCCCAGCATTTT.